The 3 T cell receptor beta chains presented below share a single source sample, sequenced in a study of identical twins. Via MiXCR, TCRdb re-called the 5' RACE reads, giving one row per CDR3 protein. The table has about 530,000 distinct CDR3 sequences, 20% to 25% seen once. This sample was shared with a second study, whose subject was yellow fever vaccine responses in identical twins.

Specimen: CD4+ T cells sorted from blood. Receptors originate from a woman under 30 in good health.

The rearrangement links TRBV24-1 to TRBJ2-1; tentatively, D is TRBD2 (6 bases). The CDR3 is made up of 16 amino acids. In germline, CDR1 is KGHDR, CDR2 SFDVKD. V was clipped by 1 base and J by 4 bases, with 13 bases between them. The CDR3 region is CATSDFGEVGYNEQFF. In nucleotides, the CDR3 is TGTGCCACCAGTGATTTCGGGGAGGTTGGGTACAATGAGCAGTTCTTC.

The chain has TRBV4-1 and TRBJ1-5, with TRBD1 matching 7 bases. The V gene's germline CDR1 is MGHRA and CDR2 YSYEKL. Unmatched junction bases numbered 6, after V lost 4 bases and J lost 3 bases. This CDR3 is 15 amino acids long. The CDR3 DNA reads TGCGCCAGCAGCCCTGAGGACAGGTCCAATCAGCCCCAGCATTTT. Amino acid sequence: CASSPEDRSNQPQHF.

Only a few counts were recorded for this clonotype. The chain combines TRBV12-3 or TRBV12-4 with TRBJ1-1; no reliable D call. Between the trimmed V and J ends, which lost 2 bases and 0 bases, there was a span of 13 bases. CDR3 length equals 16 residues. The CDR3 loop reads CASSLFPDLLNTEAFF. Written as DNA, the CDR3 is TGTGCCAGCAGTTTATTTCCGGACTTGCTGAACACTGAAGCTTTCTTT.